A selection of T cell receptor beta chains follows, all from one sample in a study of CD8+CD57+ T cells in acquired aplastic anemia. TCRdb recomputed calls from the reads with MiXCR, one row per CDR3 protein. The sample lists about 200,000 distinct CDR3 sequences, more than 55% seen once, with around 60% in the top ten. Sequences were obtained from sorted CD4+, CD8+, or CD8+CD57+ T cells (not recorded which) from PBMCs. These receptors were obtained from a human donor with aplastic anemia. CDR3s include the opening cysteine and the closing phenylalanine or tryptophan. Each record gives: CDR3 protein, J gene, V gene, D gene. The D gene is left open where the match is weak.

CASSVAGGDYEQYF | TRBJ2-7 | TRBV9 | .
CASGVGHEFF | TRBJ2-1 | TRBV10-2 | .
CASSFGQGRYNEQFF | TRBJ2-1 | TRBV28 | .
CASSLHTDTQYF | TRBJ2-3 | TRBV7-9 | .
CASSEVTSSSNEQFF | TRBJ2-1 | TRBV25-1 | TRBD2
CSASASSGDTQYF | TRBJ2-3 | TRBV20-1 | .
CASITGTGGYEQYF | TRBJ2-7 | TRBV19 | TRBD1
CSASVAVRTDTQYF | TRBJ2-3 | TRBV20-1 | .
CASSVTGQGAREQYF | TRBJ2-7 | TRBV4-2 | TRBD1
CASSMGQGRSNYGYTF | TRBJ1-2 | TRBV19 | TRBD1
CASSPSLGEQFF | TRBJ2-1 | TRBV12-3/TRBV12-4 | .
CASSFDMNTEAFF | TRBJ1-1 | TRBV7-2 | .
CSARDLSSGGYEQYF | TRBJ2-7 | TRBV20-1 | TRBD2
CATTGHNYTGNTIYF | TRBJ1-3 | TRBV24-1 | .
CASRLAGGYEQYF | TRBJ2-7 | TRBV2 | TRBD2
CASSDPLDRIDGYTF | TRBJ1-2 | TRBV10-2 | TRBD1
CSARDPADMWLGYTF | TRBJ1-2 | TRBV20-1 | .
CASSLSGTGGPGELFF | TRBJ2-2 | TRBV7-6 | TRBD1
CASSLRSPQETQYF | TRBJ2-5 | TRBV5-8 | .
CSAREVTGGRSPLHF | TRBJ1-6 | TRBV20-1 | TRBD1
CASSSSTAMNTGELFF | TRBJ2-2 | TRBV7-8 | .
CASNPTGCQETQYF | TRBJ2-5 | TRBV10-1 | .
CASSARTGGPEAFF | TRBJ1-1 | TRBV7-8 | TRBD1
CASRLEGGRDTYEQYF | TRBJ2-7 | TRBV2 | .
CAIGQARGTEAFF | TRBJ1-1 | TRBV2 | TRBD1
CSARQANSPLHF | TRBJ1-6 | TRBV20-1 | .
CATGLGHSRNEQFF | TRBJ2-1 | TRBV7-8 | .
CASSRDYREQFF | TRBJ2-1 | TRBV7-2 | TRBD2
CASSLGHEQFF | TRBJ2-1 | TRBV9 | .
CASSLRSGTDNSPLHF | TRBJ1-6 | TRBV5-1 | .
CAISESKGRETQYF | TRBJ2-5 | TRBV10-3 | .
CASSVAASTDTQYF | TRBJ2-3 | TRBV5-1 | .
CASSESKASEAFF | TRBJ1-1 | TRBV10-1 | .
CASSLWAGSQETQYF | TRBJ2-5 | TRBV13 | .
CASAQGGEEDEQYF | TRBJ2-7 | TRBV6-1 | .
CASSPASRGANVLTF | TRBJ2-6 | TRBV5-4 | .
CASSRTISTRDEQFF | TRBJ2-1 | TRBV7-3 | .
CAISDLAGPKNEQFF | TRBJ2-1 | TRBV10-3 | TRBD2
CASTTTGEGNSPLHF | TRBJ1-6 | TRBV6-5 | TRBD1
CASSLTGTASGNTIYF | TRBJ1-3 | TRBV7-2 | .